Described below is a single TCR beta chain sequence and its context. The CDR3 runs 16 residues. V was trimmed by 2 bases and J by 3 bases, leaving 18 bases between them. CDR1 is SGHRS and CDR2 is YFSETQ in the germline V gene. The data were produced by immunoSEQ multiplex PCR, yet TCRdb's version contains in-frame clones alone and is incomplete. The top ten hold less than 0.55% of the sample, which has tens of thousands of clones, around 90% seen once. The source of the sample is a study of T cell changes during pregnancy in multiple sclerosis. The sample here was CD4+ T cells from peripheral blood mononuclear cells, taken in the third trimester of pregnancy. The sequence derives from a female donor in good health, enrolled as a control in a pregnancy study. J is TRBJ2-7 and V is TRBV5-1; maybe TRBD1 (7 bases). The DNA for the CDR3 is TGCGCCAGCAGCTTAGGGCCTGGAGGGGGCAACTACGAGCAGTACTTC. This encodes CASSLGPGGGNYEQYF.